The next 23 T cell receptor beta chains were all read from a single sample in a study of tumor-infiltrating lymphocytes in oesophageal squamous cell carcinoma. One entry per CDR3 protein, called by TCRdb with MiXCR from the reads. The sample gives 12,000 or so distinct CDR3 sequences, 58% of which show up once; roughly three fifths is in the top ten. The material sequenced was blood. These receptors were taken from a female donor with esophageal squamous cell carcinoma.

This chain uses TRBV7-9 with TRBJ1-3; no definite D call. The CDR3 covers 12 residues. Trimming pared 3 bases from V and 4 bases from J, leaving 4 bases between. Germline lookup yields CDR1 SEHNR and CDR2 FQNEAQ (reference sequence). This CDR3 is CASSFLGNTIYF. DNA for the CDR3: TGTGCCAGCAGCTTCTTGGGAAACACCATATATTTT. The complete variable domain, with remaining parts taken from reference TRBV7-9 and TRBJ1-3, reads DTGVSQNPRHKITKRGQNVTFRCDPISEHNRLYWYRQTLGQGPEFLTYFQNEAQLEKSRLLSDRFSAERPKGSFSTLEIQRTEQGDSAMYLCASSFLGNTIYFGEGSWLTVV.

Concerning this clonotype itself: The CDR3 end shows no conserved phenylalanine or tryptophan, and so a read error is likely. No DNA is shown, since the ends of the CDR3 on it are uncertain; the CDR3 is the one TCRdb lists. The chain has TRBV11-2 and TRBJ2-6; the listed D gene, TRBD1, was not tested against the DNA. The CDR3 spans 16 amino acids, including both terminal residues. The germline CDR1 and CDR2 sequences are SGHAT and FQNNGV. The CDR3 spells CASSLGMGGETQYFGA.

This clonotype occurred many times. The chain carries TRBV6-1 and TRBJ2-7, with a weak D call TRBD1 (6 bases). CDR1 is MNHNS, CDR2 SASEGT, per germline. The V and J ends lost 6 bases and 4 bases respectively, with 16 bases between them. The CDR3 has 14 amino acids. The CDR3 is CASSRNRDRYEQYF. The CDR3 coding sequence is TGTGCCAGCAGCCGGAACAGGGATCGGTACGAGCAGTACTTC.

The gene calls are TRBV7-4 and TRBJ2-5; 10 positions match TRBD1. This CDR3 has 15 residues. CDR1 and CDR2 (germline): SGHVT, SQSDAQ. After removal of 5 bases from V and 5 bases from J, the junction contained 8 bases not matched to a gene. The CDR3 DNA sequence: TGTGCCAGCAGCCTCGGGACAGGGGTCAGGGAGACCCAGTACTTC. Translating gives CASSLGTGVRETQYF.

This clonotype has more than one count but fewer than ten. This chain links TRBV7-2 with TRBJ2-3; D gene unclear. The length of the CDR3 is 13 residues. The germline V and J ends were trimmed by 1 base and 6 bases, with 8 bases remaining between them. In germline, CDR1 is SGHTA, CDR2 FQGNSA. For the CDR3, the DNA is TGTGCCAGCAGCTTAGGTTTTCTTGATACGCAGTATTTT. This codes for CASSLGFLDTQYF.

The chain joins TRBV19 to TRBJ2-3; 9 bases are shared with TRBD1. The end of the DNA aligns better with TRBJ2-5, so the J call may be wrong. The CDR3 is 13 amino acids. The germline V gene encodes CDR1 LNHDA and CDR2 SQIVND (reference sequence). This CDR3 reads CASSMTGGETQYF. Written as DNA, the CDR3 is TGTGCCAGTAGTATGACAGGGGGGGAGACCCAGTACTTC.

The gene calls are TRBV7-2 and TRBJ2-3, with 9 nucleotides matching TRBD2. TRBJ2-1 matches the DNA end more closely, so the J call is doubtful. The CDR3 length is 15 residues. The germline V gene encodes CDR1 SGHTA and CDR2 FQGNSA. CDR3: CASSLLAGNYNEQFF. The CDR3 bases are TGTGCCAGCAGCCTTCTAGCGGGGAACTACAATGAGCAGTTCTTC.

In this sample, this clonotype turned up a few times. The V gene is TRBV6-6, the J gene TRBJ2-3; a possible D gene is TRBD1 (6 bases). Trimming stripped 7 bases from V and 5 bases from J, with 19 bases between. The germline gives CDR1 MNHNY, CDR2 SVGAGI (reference sequence). The CDR3 sequence is 15 residues long. The CDR3 region is CASTQQGNRRDTQYF. The CDR3 bases are TGTGCCAGCACCCAACAGGGAAATCGGAGAGATACGCAGTATTTT.

In DNA, the CDR3 is TGTGCCAGCAGCTTGGACTTAGAGCAGTTCTTC. This translates into CASSLDLEQFF. The genes are TRBV7-2 and TRBJ2-1, with D maybe TRBD2 (5 bases). This CDR3 region has 11 residues. The germline V gene encodes CDR1 SGHTA and CDR2 FQGNSA. V was shortened by 3 bases and J by 10 bases, with 7 bases between the two germline ends.

The chain employs TRBV6-1 and TRBJ2-5, with 8 bases that match TRBD2. The J call may be faulty, since TRBJ2-7 better matches the DNA end. This CDR3 has 13 residues. The germline CDR1 and CDR2 sequences are MNHNS and SASEGT. CDR3 coding DNA: TGTGCCAGCAGTGAACTAGCGGGCTACGAGCAGTACTTC. It is translated as CASSELAGYEQYF.

The chain has TRBV6-2 or TRBV6-3 and TRBJ2-5; TRBD2 agrees at 8 bases. This CDR3 contains 18 residues. V trimming: 0 bases; J trimming: 2 bases; junction bases outside the gene matches: 11. CDR1 is MNHEY and CDR2 is SVGEGT in the germline V gene. In DNA form, the CDR3 reads TGTGCCAGCAGTTACTCTTCCGAGGCTAGCGGGCCGCAAGAGACCCAGTACTTC. Translating gives CASSYSSEASGPQETQYF.

This chain uses TRBV10-2 with TRBJ2-5; no firm D call. The CDR3 consists of 16 residues. Germline V gene sequence: CDR1 WSHSY, CDR2 SAAADI. Trimming left V 7 bases short and J 10 bases short, with 28 bases between. The CDR3 DNA sequence: TGCGCCAGCATCGCCTCTAGATCGCTCCCCGGGTGGGGCCAGTACTTC. This sequence encodes CASIASRSLPGWGQYF.

This clonotype was seen ten or more times. V is TRBV5-1 and J is TRBJ2-7; 14 nucleotides match TRBD2. The CDR3 extends over 16 amino acids. V dropped 4 bases and J dropped 4; count of bases not matched to a gene: 7. The germline gives CDR1 SGHRS, CDR2 YFSETQ. CDR3 residues: CASSPKGTSGGYEQYF. The CDR3 DNA is TGCGCCAGCAGCCCAAAAGGGACTAGCGGGGGTTACGAGCAGTACTTC.

This sequence joins TRBV2 and TRBJ2-7; tentatively, D is TRBD1 (5 bases). The J call may be incorrect, as the DNA end agrees better with TRBJ2-1. Germline assignment: CDR1 SNHLY and CDR2 FYNNEI. CDR3 length equals 13 residues. In nucleotides, the CDR3 is TGTGCCAGCAGTGATGGGGCCGTAGGGGAGCAGTTCTTC. Protein product: CASSDGAVGEQFF.

This clonotype appeared many times. The chain has TRBV6-1 and TRBJ1-5, with D unresolved. The CDR3 consists of 12 residues. V was clipped by 5 bases and J by 9 bases, with 11 bases between them. Germline V gene sequence: CDR1 MNHNS, CDR2 SASEGT. CDR3 amino acids: CASSPGGSPQHF. The DNA of the CDR3 is TGTGCCAGCAGTCCAGGAGGTTCGCCCCAGCATTTT.

V and J are TRBV7-2 and TRBJ2-7, with a tentative D call TRBD2 (6 bases). Germline V lookup: CDR1 SGHTA, CDR2 FQGNSA. The CDR3 is 14 amino acids. V was clipped by 5 bases and J by 7 bases, with 18 bases between them. CDR3 in DNA: TGTGCCAGCAGCCCCCCGACTAGGAACAATGAGCAGTACTTC. Protein: CASSPPTRNNEQYF.

This chain connects TRBV7-8 to TRBJ2-7; no clear D. The DNA end is more similar to TRBJ2-5, so the J call may be wrong. The CDR3 sequence is 14 residues long. From germline, CDR1 is SGHVS and CDR2 FQNEAQ. This CDR3 reads CASSLGWVRETQYF. CDR3 sequence (DNA): TGTGCCAGCAGCTTAGGGTGGGTCAGGGAGACCCAGTACTTC.

This sequence joins TRBV7-6 and TRBJ2-6, with 9 nucleotides matching TRBD1. The CDR3 length is 20 residues. J gave up 0 bases and V 2 bases, and 11 bases lay outside the gene matches. Germline loops: CDR1 SGHVS, CDR2 FNYEAQ. CDR3 amino acids: CASSLSAGRDRDSGANVLTF. CDR3 DNA sequence: TGTGCCAGCAGCTTATCGGCCGGTCGGGACAGGGACTCTGGGGCCAACGTCCTGACTTTC. Variable domain in full (rest from reference TRBV7-6 and TRBJ2-6): GAGVSQSPRYKVTKRGQDVALRCDPISGHVSLYWYRQALGQGPEFLTYFNYEAQQDKSGLPNDRFSAERPEGSISTLTIQRTEQRDSAMYRCASSLSAGRDRDSGANVLTFGAGSRLTVL.

This clonotype was detected only a few times. The J gene is TRBJ1-6, the V gene TRBV7-8; TRBD1 aligns across 12 bases. Germline V gene data show CDR1 as SGHVS and CDR2 as FQNEAQ. V was pared by 5 bases and J by 10 bases, with 3 bases of the junction left unmatched. The length of the CDR3 is 14 residues. The CDR3 sequence is CASSRDRGRSPLHF. The CDR3 DNA reads as TGTGCCAGCAGCCGGGACAGGGGGCGATCACCCCTCCACTTT.

The rearrangement links TRBV11-3 to TRBJ2-7, with a tentative D call TRBD1 (5 bases). Trimming left V 7 bases short and J 2 bases short, with 21 bases between. Per germline, CDR1 SGHNT and CDR2 YENEEA. CDR3 length: 16 amino acids. The DNA of the CDR3 is TGTGCCAGCACCTCACGGGCCCGTGGGGCCCCCTACGAGCAGTACTTC. Its translation is CASTSRARGAPYEQYF.

This clonotype was observed once. The chain employs TRBV19 and TRBJ1-5, with D perhaps TRBD1 (5 bases). Germline V gives CDR1 LNHDA, CDR2 SQIVND (reference sequence). V was clipped by 3 bases and J by 0 bases, with 12 bases between them. The CDR3 has 16 residues. The CDR3 bases are TGTGCCAGTAGTATCGACAGCTGGAGTAGCAATCAGCCCCAGCATTTT. This translates into CASSIDSWSSNQPQHF.

This clonotype occurred once. The rearrangement joins TRBV5-1 to TRBJ2-7, with D unclear. With the DNA end fitting TRBJ2-1 better, the J assignment may be wrong. This CDR3 contains 15 residues. The V gene's germline CDR1 is SGHRS and CDR2 YFSETQ. The CDR3 here is CASSYVTGGHNEQFF. CDR3 in DNA: TGCGCCAGCAGCTATGTGACGGGTGGACACAATGAGCAGTTCTTC.

The V and J genes are TRBV7-2 and TRBJ2-1; 8 positions match TRBD1. The end of the DNA aligns better with TRBJ2-7, so the J call may be wrong. The CDR3 runs 16 residues. The germline CDR1 and CDR2 sequences are SGHTA and FQGNSA. The CDR3: CASSLGGAGGINEQYF. The CDR3 nucleotides are TGTGCCAGCAGCTTAGGAGGGGCAGGGGGCATCAACGAGCAGTACTTC.